This T cell receptor beta chain originates from a study of beta chain features in type 1 diabetes. As every portion of the isolated RNA was reverse transcribed, the sequencing read expressed TCRB transcripts. Data came from immunoSEQ multiplex PCR; TCRdb stores just in-frame clones and leaves some out. The table records about 210,000 clones, approximately 11% of them present only once. This clone was counted ten times or more. Trimming shortened V by 3 bases and J by 5 bases, and 10 bases separated the two germline ends. Germline V lookup: CDR1 SGHVS, CDR2 FNYEAQ. This CDR3 has 13 residues. Sequencing input: central memory CD4+ T cells from blood. The genes are TRBV7-6 and TRBJ2-5; D not resolved. The source is a man between 18 and 29 years old in good health. The CDR3 bases are TGTGCCAGCAGCTTTAGAGTTTGGGAGACCCAGTACTTC. Protein sequence: CASSFRVWETQYF.